This T cell receptor (beta chain) was recovered during a study of cytomegalovirus exposure and HLA in healthy donors. CDR3 length equals 15 residues. Germline CDR1 LNHDA, CDR2 SQIVND (reference sequence). Trimming shortened V by 3 bases and J by 0 bases, and 9 bases separated the two germline ends. This clone was counted once. Data came from immunoSEQ multiplex PCR; TCRdb stores just in-frame clones and leaves some out. The sample lists about 240,000 clones, approximately 83% occurring once. Donors were drawn from the roughly 120-subject validation cohort, separate from the 666-subject first cohort. The chain recombines TRBV19 with TRBJ1-3, with D hard to call. The sequenced sample was PBMCs. This TCR was sampled from a woman aged 25 to 39 in good health and CMV-seropositive. CDR3 bases: TGTGCCAGTAGTATCCCAGGTCTCTCTGGAAACACCATATATTTT. Translated: CASSIPGLSGNTIYF. Complete variable domain (other parts from reference TRBV19 and TRBJ1-3): DGGITQSPKYLFRKEGQNVTLSCEQNLNHDAMYWYRQDPGQGLRLIYYSQIVNDFQKGDIAEGYSVSREKKESFPLTVTSAQKNPTAFYLCASSIPGLSGNTIYFGEGSWLTVV.